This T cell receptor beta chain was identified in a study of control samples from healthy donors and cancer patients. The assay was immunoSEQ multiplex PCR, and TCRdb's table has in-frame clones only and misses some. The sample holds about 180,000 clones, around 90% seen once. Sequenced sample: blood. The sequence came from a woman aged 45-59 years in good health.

The CDR3: CASSSTGKQYF. The CDR3, as DNA: TGTGCCAGCAGTTCCACAGGGAAGCAGTACTTC. J is TRBJ2-7 and V is TRBV27, with D tentatively TRBD1 (6 bases). The length of the CDR3 is 11 residues. Germline CDR1 reads MNHEY; CDR2 reads SMNVEV (reference sequence). Trimming stripped 4 bases from V and 8 bases from J, with 9 bases between.